Detailed here is one T cell receptor (beta chain). Generated by immunoSEQ multiplex PCR, the TCRdb table keeps only in-frame clones and is missing some. The top ten hold roughly 0.0086% of the sample, which has 500,000 to 850,000 clones, approximately 89% seen once. The data are from a study of shared T cell receptors in the human thymus. V lost 5 bases to trimming and J lost 5 bases, with 10 bases between them. The CDR3 loop spans 13 amino acids. Germline loops: CDR1 MNHNS, CDR2 SASEGT. These data were also filed under a second study, of human thymus T cells. Turning to that study: It was from resections taken during corrective heart surgery that the thymus tissue came. Highly overlapping thymic repertoires in unrelated individuals were reported by related research.

This chain links TRBV6-1 with TRBJ1-5, with a weak D call TRBD1 (5 bases). Sequencing used thymocytes. The clonotype comes from a boy under two years old with a congenital heart defect. The CDR3 region is CASSRAGDQPQHF. The CDR3 DNA reads as TGTGCCAGCAGTCGGGCGGGGGATCAGCCCCAGCATTTT.